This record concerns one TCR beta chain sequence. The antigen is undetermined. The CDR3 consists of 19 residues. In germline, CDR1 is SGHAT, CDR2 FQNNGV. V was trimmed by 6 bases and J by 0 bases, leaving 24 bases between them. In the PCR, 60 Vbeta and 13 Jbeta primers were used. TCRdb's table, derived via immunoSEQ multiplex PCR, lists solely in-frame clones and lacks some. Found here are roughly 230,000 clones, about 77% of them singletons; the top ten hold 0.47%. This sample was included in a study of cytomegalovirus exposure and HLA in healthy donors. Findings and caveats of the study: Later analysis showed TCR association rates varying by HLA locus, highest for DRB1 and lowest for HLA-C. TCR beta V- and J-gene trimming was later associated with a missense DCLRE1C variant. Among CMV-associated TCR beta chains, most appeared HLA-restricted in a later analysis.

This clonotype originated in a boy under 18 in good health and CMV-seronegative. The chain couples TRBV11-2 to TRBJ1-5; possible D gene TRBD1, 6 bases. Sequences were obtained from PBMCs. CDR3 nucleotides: TGTGCCAGCAGGCTCCTGGTCAGCAGGGGAAACTGTAGCAATCAGCCCCAGCATTTT. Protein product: CASRLLVSRGNCSNQPQHF.